A single sample gave rise to the 24 T cell receptor beta chains below, sequenced in a study of prognosis after radiotherapy for stage I lung cancer. Genomic DNA yielded TCR beta CDR3, amplified by two-round multiplex PCR. Gene-specific TRBV and TRBJ primers were used in PCR round one. TCRdb used MiXCR to reprocess the multiplex PCR reads, holding one entry per CDR3 protein. In the table there are roughly 14,000 distinct CDR3 sequences, about a quarter of which are singletons. Sequencing was performed on PBMCs, taken before or after stereotactic body radiation therapy (not recorded which). These receptors were collected from a donor over 45 with non-small cell lung cancer.

This clonotype was counted at least ten times. The chain couples TRBV3-1 to TRBJ1-2; D remains ambiguous. Looked up from germline, CDR1 is LGHDT and CDR2 is YNNKEL (reference sequence). Trimming removed 5 bases at V and 0 bases at J, with 7 bases between. The CDR3 runs 13 residues. In nucleotides, the CDR3 is TGTGCCAGCAGCGTACAAACTAACTATGGCTACACCTTC. It translates to CASSVQTNYGYTF.

By share, this clonotype ranks as medium-sized. This chain joins TRBV2 and TRBJ1-5; D perhaps matches TRBD1 (5 bases). This CDR3 region has 13 residues. The germline V gene encodes CDR1 SNHLY and CDR2 FYNNEI. Trimming shortened V by 4 bases and J by 3 bases, and 7 bases separated the two germline ends. CDR3 DNA sequence: TGTGCCAGCAGTGGACAGTACAATCAGCCCCAGCATTTT. As protein: CASSGQYNQPQHF.

On this clonotype: This likely reflects a read error, since a far larger clone is one base away. The chain links TRBV5-8 to TRBJ2-5; D ambiguous. The end of the DNA aligns better with TRBJ2-1, so the J call may be wrong. The CDR3 has 13 amino acids. Germline-derived CDR1 and CDR2 are SGHTS and YDEGEE. In nucleotides, the CDR3 is TGTGTCAGCAGCACTGGAACCGACAATGAGCAGTTCTTC. The encoded protein is CVSSTGTDNEQFF.

This clonotype was detected only once. This rearrangement joins TRBV28 to TRBJ2-1; D may match TRBD1 or TRBD2 (5 bases each). The CDR3 is 15 residues long. Germline V gene data show CDR1 as MDHEN and CDR2 as SYDVKM. Trimming pared 4 bases from V and 3 bases from J, leaving 13 bases between. The CDR3 bases are TGTGCCAGCAGTTCCGCGACTGGGGGCTACAATGAGCAGTTCTTC. Protein: CASSSATGGYNEQFF. The variable domain in full, with the rest retrieved from reference TRBV28 and TRBJ2-1, is DVKVTQSSRYLVKRTGEKVFLECVQDMDHENMFWYRQDPGLGLRLIYFSYDVKMKEKGDIPEGYSVSREKKERFSLILESASTNQTSMYLCASSSATGGYNEQFFGPGTRLTVL.

This clonotype has at least ten counts. The chain employs TRBV6-1 and TRBJ1-4; D uncertain. This CDR3 comprises 16 residues. Germline assignment: CDR1 MNHNS and CDR2 SASEGT. Trimming removed 6 bases at V and 7 bases at J, with 21 bases between. The CDR3 bases are TGTGCCAGCAGAGGGATGTCGACACCCCATAGTGAAAAACTGTTTTTT. As protein: CASRGMSTPHSEKLFF.

This clonotype is medium-sized (0.01 to 0.1%) within its sample. This sequence joins TRBV9 and TRBJ2-1; the D is unclear. V lost 0 bases and J lost 3, with 4 bases in between. Germline V gene lookup returns CDR1 SGDLS and CDR2 YYNGEE. This CDR3 region has 13 residues. CDR3 protein: CASSVENYNEQFF. The CDR3 nucleotides read TGTGCCAGCAGCGTAGAGAACTACAATGAGCAGTTCTTC.

This clonotype was counted ten times or more. The chain is built from TRBV4-1 and TRBJ2-7; 8 bases map to TRBD1. J gave up 1 base and V 2 bases, and 4 bases lay outside the gene matches. CDR3 length: 15 residues. Germline V gene data show CDR1 as MGHRA and CDR2 as YSYEKL. The CDR3 spells CASSQMGQVSYEQYF. The DNA of the CDR3 is TGCGCCAGCAGCCAAATGGGACAGGTTTCCTACGAGCAGTACTTC.

CDR3 nucleotide sequence: TGTGCCAGTAGTACAGGGCCCGCGAAAAACGGGGAGCTGTTTTTT. Amino acid sequence: CASSTGPAKNGELFF. The chain couples TRBV19 to TRBJ2-2; D is possibly TRBD1 (5 bases). CDR1 and CDR2 from the germline V gene are LNHDA and SQIVND (reference sequence). With 4 bases removed from V and 7 bases from J, the gap between germline ends came to 16 bases. The CDR3 loop spans 15 amino acids.

This clonotype was recorded many times. The chain is built from TRBV14 and TRBJ1-6; D may be TRBD1 (5 bases). This CDR3 has 14 residues. V dropped 8 bases and J dropped 5 bases, with 13 bases sitting between them. Germline-derived CDR1 and CDR2 are SGHDN and FVKESK. CDR3 region: CASRIGTHNSPLHF. The CDR3, as DNA: TGTGCCAGCCGGATCGGGACCCATAATTCACCCCTCCACTTT. Full variable domain (missing parts from reference TRBV14 and TRBJ1-6): EAGVTQFPSHSVIEKGQTVTLRCDPISGHDNLYWYRRVMGKEIKFLLHFVKESKQDESGMPNNRFLAERTGGTYSTLKVQPAELEDSGVYFCASRIGTHNSPLHFGNGTRLTVT.

This clonotype was observed a few times. This may be a read error: a much more frequent sequence differs by one nucleotide. The chain links TRBV20-1 to TRBJ2-5; D unresolved. The CDR3 spans 13 residues. Germline V gene data show CDR1 as DFQATT and CDR2 as SNEGSKA (reference sequence). Between the trimmed V and J ends, which lost 5 bases and 1 base, there was a span of 11 bases. This chain's CDR3 is CSAVEKRQETQYF. The CDR3 DNA sequence: TGCAGTGCTGTCGAAAAACGCCAAGAGACCCAGTACTTC.

In this sample, this clonotype is medium-sized. The V and J genes are TRBV24-1 and TRBJ2-5, with D possibly called TRBD1 or TRBD2 (5 bases each). V was trimmed by 3 bases and J by 4 bases, leaving 14 bases between them. CDR1 KGHDR and CDR2 SFDVKD come from the germline V gene. The CDR3 spans 15 residues. This CDR3 reads CATSDPRAGAETQYF. In DNA form, the CDR3 reads TGTGCCACCAGTGATCCGCGGGCCGGGGCAGAGACCCAGTACTTC.

This clonotype counts as medium-sized (0.01 to 0.1%). This chain joins TRBV6-1 and TRBJ2-7, with 7 bases lining up with TRBD1. Germline lookup yields CDR1 MNHNS and CDR2 SASEGT. V lost 4 bases to trimming and J lost 3 bases; unmatched junction nucleotides: 9. The CDR3 contains 15 residues. CDR3 region: CASSGTGARIYEQYF. CDR3 bases: TGTGCCAGCAGTGGGACAGGAGCCCGTATCTACGAGCAGTACTTC.

In this sample, this clonotype turned up many times. The V and J genes are TRBV5-1 and TRBJ1-3; the match to TRBD1 covers 7 bases. Germline lookup yields CDR1 SGHRS and CDR2 YFSETQ. V lost 3 bases, J lost 3 bases, and 9 bases stayed unmatched. CDR3 length: 16 amino acids. In DNA form, the CDR3 reads TGCGCCAGCAGCTGGATGGGGACAGTTGGTGGAAACACCATATATTTT. Translating gives CASSWMGTVGGNTIYF.

CDR3 residues: CSARDPRSGRGQYEQFF. The CDR3 DNA sequence: TGCAGTGCTAGAGATCCCCGAAGCGGTAGGGGTCAGTATGAGCAGTTCTTC. The chain couples TRBV20-1 to TRBJ2-1; D might be TRBD1 or TRBD2, each matching 5 bases. V was trimmed by 0 bases and J by 8 bases, leaving 23 bases between them. Germline V lookup: CDR1 DFQATT, CDR2 SNEGSKA (reference sequence). CDR3 length equals 17 residues.

This clonotype was seen ten or more times. The gene calls are TRBV3-1 and TRBJ2-1; D is possibly TRBD1 (5 bases). Germline CDR1 and CDR2: LGHDT and YNNKEL (reference sequence). The CDR3 is 15 residues long. Trimming took off 0 bases at V and 7 bases at J, with 13 bases between the two ends. CDR3 protein: CASSQDPQGLNEQFF. CDR3 nucleotide sequence: TGTGCCAGCAGCCAAGATCCGCAGGGATTGAATGAGCAGTTCTTC.

This clonotype was seen ten or more times. The rearrangement links TRBV11-1 to TRBJ2-7; the D gene could be TRBD1 or TRBD2 (5 bases each). The V and J ends lost 6 bases and 3 bases respectively, with 18 bases between them. Germline V gives CDR1 SGHAT, CDR2 FQDESV (reference sequence). This CDR3 is built from 15 residues. CDR3 sequence (DNA): TGTGCCAGCAGGGAAGTGCCAGGGAGCTACTACGAGCAGTACTTC. It codes for CASREVPGSYYEQYF.

The J gene is TRBJ2-1, the V gene TRBV20-1; 7 bases match TRBD2. The junction had 15 bases not matched to a gene; V was cut back by 6 bases and J by 4 bases. Germline loops: CDR1 DFQATT, CDR2 SNEGSKA (reference sequence). This CDR3 comprises 16 residues. CDR3 bases: TGCAGTGCCATCCTCAATGGGCTAGCGGTTTACAATGAGCAGTTCTTC. Its translation: CSAILNGLAVYNEQFF.

A word on this clonotype: This probably arose from a read error, given a far larger clone one base away. V usage is TRBV11-3 and J usage is TRBJ2-6, with D perhaps matching TRBD1 (5 bases). CDR3 length: 15 amino acids. The germline gives CDR1 SGHNT, CDR2 YENEEA. CDR3 region: CASSLEGTGANVPTF. CDR3 DNA: TGTGCCAGCAGCTTAGAGGGTACTGGGGCCAACGTCCCGACTTTC.

By frequency in the sample, this clonotype is medium-sized. This rearrangement joins TRBV2 to TRBJ1-1, with TRBD1 matching over 9 bases. Germline trimming cut 6 bases from V and 3 bases from J; bases unmatched to any gene: 5. The CDR3 loop spans 14 amino acids. Germline V gives CDR1 SNHLY, CDR2 FYNNEI. CDR3 region: CASRDGTGYTEAFF. The CDR3 nucleotides read TGTGCCAGCAGGGATGGGACAGGGTACACTGAAGCTTTCTTT. The full variable domain, rest sourced from reference TRBV2 and TRBJ1-1, is EPEVTQTPSHQVTQMGQEVILRCVPISNHLYFYWYRQILGQKVEFLVSFYNNEISEKSEIFDDQFSVERPDGSNFTLKIRSTKLEDSAMYFCASRDGTGYTEAFFGQGTRLTVV.

Many counts were recorded for this clonotype. This chain links TRBV5-8 with TRBJ2-3; possible D gene TRBD2, 6 bases. This CDR3 is built from 15 residues. The germline CDR1 and CDR2 sequences are SGHTS and YDEGEE. V was cut by 4 bases and J by 4 bases, with 16 bases left in between. In DNA form, the CDR3 reads TGTGCCAGCAGCCTGGCCAGGGCGGGATCAGATACGCAGTATTTT. The encoded protein is CASSLARAGSDTQYF.

This clonotype showed up many times. V gene TRBV11-2 combines with J gene TRBJ1-3; D may be TRBD1 (5 bases). Trimming left V 4 bases short and J 0 bases short, with 19 bases between. The CDR3 length is 18 residues. Germline V CDR1 and CDR2: SGHAT, FQNNGV. CDR3 region: CASSSHTGPTLSGNTIYF. The CDR3, as DNA: TGTGCCAGCAGCTCCCATACAGGTCCCACTCTCTCTGGAAACACCATATATTTT.

This clonotype counts as medium-sized. The chain recombines TRBV28 with TRBJ2-1; a weak D match, TRBD2 (5 bases). The CDR3 is 11 residues long. CDR1 is MDHEN, CDR2 SYDVKM, per germline. V lost 5 bases and J lost 9, with 8 bases in between. For the CDR3, the DNA is TGTGCCAGCAGTCTGGACTTTGAGCAGTTCTTC. Its translation: CASSLDFEQFF.

Sample share makes this clonotype medium-sized. The chain couples TRBV6-5 to TRBJ2-5; D not certain. V was pared by 6 bases and J by 7 bases, with 12 bases between. The germline gives CDR1 MNHEY, CDR2 SVGAGI. The CDR3 runs 12 residues. The CDR3 DNA follows: TGTGCCAGCAGCTACGGAGTGACGACCCAGTACTTC. Translated: CASSYGVTTQYF.

This clonotype was seen many times. J is TRBJ1-2 and V is TRBV6-2 or TRBV6-3; D unclear. From germline, CDR1 is MNHEY and CDR2 SVGEGT. This CDR3 spans 14 amino acids. Trimming removed 7 bases at V and 5 bases at J, with 17 bases between. CDR3 region: CASKAAQPPYGYTF. CDR3 bases: TGTGCCAGCAAGGCGGCGCAACCACCATATGGCTACACCTTC.